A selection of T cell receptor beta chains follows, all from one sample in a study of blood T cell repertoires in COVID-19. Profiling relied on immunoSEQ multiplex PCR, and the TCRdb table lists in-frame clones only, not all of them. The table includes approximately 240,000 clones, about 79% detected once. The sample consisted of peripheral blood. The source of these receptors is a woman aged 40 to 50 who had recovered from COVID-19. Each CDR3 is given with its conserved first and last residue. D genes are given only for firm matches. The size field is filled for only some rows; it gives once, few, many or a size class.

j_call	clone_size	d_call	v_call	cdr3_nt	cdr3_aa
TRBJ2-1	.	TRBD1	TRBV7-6	TGTGCCAGCAGCACACCAAAGGGACAGGGGGCTGTCGATGAGCAGTTCTTC	CASSTPKGQGAVDEQFF
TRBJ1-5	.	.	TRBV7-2	TGTGCCAGCAGCTTAGCGTTACAGGGCAATCAGCCCCAGCATTTT	CASSLALQGNQPQHF
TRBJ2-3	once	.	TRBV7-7	TGTGCTAGCAGCGAAACCCTTTTGGCAACAGATACGCAGTATTTT	CASSETLLATDTQYF
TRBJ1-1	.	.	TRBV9	TGTGCCAGCAGCGGGGGGCAGGGAGCTATGAACACTGAAGCTTTCTTT	CASSGGQGAMNTEAFF
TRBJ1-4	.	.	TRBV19	TGTGCCAGTAGTCGGACGGGGGGGGCAACTAATGAAAAACTGTTTTTT	CASSRTGGATNEKLFF
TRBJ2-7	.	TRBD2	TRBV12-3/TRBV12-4	TGTGCCAGCACCCACCGGGGGGAGAGCGAGCAGTACTTC	CASTHRGESEQYF
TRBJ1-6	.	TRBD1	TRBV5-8	TGTGCCAGCAGCCGTTACAGGGGTAATTCACCCCTCCACTTT	CASSRYRGNSPLHF
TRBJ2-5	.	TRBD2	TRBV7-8	TGTGCCAGCAGCTTAAGGGCTAGCGGGGCAAAGACCCAGTACTTC	CASSLRASGAKTQYF
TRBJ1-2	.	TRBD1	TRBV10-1	TGCGCCAGGGAGACAGGGGGCTATGGCTACACCTTC	CARETGGYGYTF
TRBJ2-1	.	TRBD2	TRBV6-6	TGTGCCAGCAGTGACTCTAGCGGGGGGGCGGTAAATGAGCAGTTCTTC	CASSDSSGGAVNEQFF
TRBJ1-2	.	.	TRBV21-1	TGTGCCAGCTCGTCCAGGGGGAATGGCTACACCTTC	CASSSRGNGYTF
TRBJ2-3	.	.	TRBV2	TGTGCCAGCTCGGTAAGCACAGATACGCAGTATTTT	CASSVSTDTQYF
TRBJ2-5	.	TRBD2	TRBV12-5	TGTGCTAGTGGTTTGGGACTAGCGGGGGAGGGCAGCGAGACCCAGTACTTC	CASGLGLAGEGSETQYF
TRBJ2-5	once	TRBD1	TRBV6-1	TGTGCCAGCAGAGAAGACAGGGGTGGGGAGACCCAGTACTTC	CASREDRGGETQYF
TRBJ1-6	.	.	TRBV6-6	TGTGCCAGCAGCCCCTCCCCCGCCCCAAGAGATCCACCCCTCCACTTT	CASSPSPAPRDPPLHF
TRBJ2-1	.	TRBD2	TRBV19	TGTGCCAGTAGCCCTGCTAGCGGGGGGTCGGGGAATGAGCAGTTCTTC	CASSPASGGSGNEQFF
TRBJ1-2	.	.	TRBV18	TGTGCCAGCTCACCACCGACAGCGCATTTCAAAGGCTACACCTTC	CASSPPTAHFKGYTF
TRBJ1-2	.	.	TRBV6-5	TGTGCCAGCAGTTACGGCAGGGTGGGTCTTAACTATGGCTACACCTTC	CASSYGRVGLNYGYTF
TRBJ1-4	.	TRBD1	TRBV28	TGTGCCAGCAGAGATGGACAGGGTTTAACTAATGAAAAACTGTTTTTT	CASRDGQGLTNEKLFF
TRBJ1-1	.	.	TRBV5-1	TGCGCCAGCAGTCCGGGGGGTAGACAGTCTGAAGCTTTCTTT	CASSPGGRQSEAFF
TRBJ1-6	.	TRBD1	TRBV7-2	TGTGCCAGCAGCTTAGCGAGCAGGGGGATTTCACCCCTCCACTTT	CASSLASRGISPLHF
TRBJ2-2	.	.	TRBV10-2	TGCGCCAGCCAGAAGCGGAGGGACACCGGGGAGCTGTTTTTT	CASQKRRDTGELFF
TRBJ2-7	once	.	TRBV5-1	TGCGCCAGCAGCTTGCTACTAGCAACCTACGAGCAGTACTTC	CASSLLLATYEQYF
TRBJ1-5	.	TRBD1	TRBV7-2	TGTGCCAGCAGCCTACAGGGGGGGGGCAATCAGCCCCAGCATTTT	CASSLQGGGNQPQHF
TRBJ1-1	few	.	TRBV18	TGTGCCAGCTCACCTCAGGGCCCCATGAACACTGAAGCTTTCTTT	CASSPQGPMNTEAFF
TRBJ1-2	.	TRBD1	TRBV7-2	TGTGCCAGCATCCCCCGACAGGGATCCTATGGCTACACCTTC	CASIPRQGSYGYTF